One and the same sample provided the 30 T cell receptor beta chains below, sequenced in a study of cytomegalovirus exposure and HLA in healthy donors listed by TCRdb under 2017. Receptor libraries were prepared by the immunoSEQ multiplex PCR assay. Entries here come from immuneACCESS through TCRdb and include only in-frame sequences with V and J called. Some clones fail to appear in such tables; in the studies checked, an unresolved V gene covers under half of the shortfall, and the cause of the remainder is unknown. This sample is represented by 110,000 to 150,000 clones; approximately 93% of them were singletons. About 0.7% of the sample goes to the ten largest clones. The sequenced sample was PBMCs. The receptors were gathered from a man between 18 and 29 years old in good health and CMV-seronegative.

V usage is TRBV6-4 and J usage is TRBJ2-7, with D perhaps matching TRBD2 (6 bases). Trimming shortened V by 0 bases and J by 6 bases, and 15 bases separated the two germline ends. The CDR3 has 15 residues. The germline CDR1 and CDR2 sequences are MRHNA and SNTAGT. CDR3 amino acids: CASSDSSGLPCEQYV. The DNA for the CDR3 is TGTGCCAGCAGTGACTCTTCGGGACTCCCCTGCGAGCAGTACGTC.

This clone turned up a few times. The V gene is TRBV7-2, the J gene TRBJ2-7; TRBD1 aligns across 8 bases. J lost 5 bases, V lost 5 bases, and 5 bases had no gene match. Germline-derived CDR1 and CDR2 are SGHTA and FQGNSA. The CDR3 has 13 amino acids. The DNA for the CDR3 is TGTGCCAGCAGCCCATCGGGACAGGACGAGCAGTACGTC. Amino acids: CASSPSGQDEQYV.

The chain employs TRBV11-2 and TRBJ2-5; TRBD1 might be the D (6 bases). The CDR3 runs to 16 residues. V was pared by 7 bases and J by 7 bases, with 25 bases between. Looked up from germline, CDR1 is SGHAT and CDR2 is FQNNGV. The CDR3, as DNA: TGTGCCAGCACCGACCCCGGGACATCCGGACGTTGGACCCAGTACTTC. Amino acid sequence: CASTDPGTSGRWTQYF.

The chain has TRBV7-9 and TRBJ2-3, with TRBD1 identical over 8 bases. This CDR3 has 15 amino acids. Germline V gene data show CDR1 as SEHNR and CDR2 as FQNEAQ (reference sequence). Unmatched junction bases numbered 7, after V lost 5 bases and J lost 3 bases. CDR3 DNA sequence: TGTGCCAGCAGCAAGGACAGGGATGGGACAGATACGCAGTATTTT. This codes for CASSKDRDGTDTQYF.

The genes are TRBV9 and TRBJ1-1; 7 nucleotides match TRBD1. Germline CDR1 reads SGDLS; CDR2 reads YYNGEE. V lost 3 bases and J lost 0; bases outside the gene matches: 5. The CDR3 has 15 amino acids. The CDR3 protein is CASSAGQKMNTEAFF. In DNA, the CDR3 is TGTGCCAGCAGCGCGGGACAGAAAATGAACACTGAAGCTTTCTTT.

There are many counts of this clone. The chain recombines TRBV4-2 with TRBJ2-7, with 8 bases lining up with TRBD2. Germline V gives CDR1 LGHNA, CDR2 YNFKEQ. The CDR3 covers 17 residues. J gave up 7 bases and V 0 bases, and 14 bases lay outside the gene matches. The CDR3 sequence: CASSQDWRGVSTGEQYF. The CDR3 coding sequence is TGTGCCAGCAGCCAAGATTGGCGGGGGGTTTCTACTGGAGAGCAGTACTTC.

This clone was detected once. The chain joins TRBV10-3 to TRBJ2-2; D unresolved. Per germline, CDR1 ENHRY and CDR2 SYGVKD. The V gene lost 6 bases and the J gene lost 1 base, with 9 bases spanning the gap. This CDR3 is 14 amino acids long. In nucleotides, the CDR3 is TGTGCCATCAGATTAGCCCTGAACACCGGGGAGCTGTTTTTT. It is translated as CAIRLALNTGELFF.

The count of this clone is one. The chain carries TRBV2 and TRBJ2-6, with TRBD2 matching 7 bases. This CDR3 has 19 residues. CDR1 and CDR2 from the germline V gene are SNHLY and FYNNEI. The V segment lost 7 bases and the J segment 0 bases; nucleotides outside the gene matches: 15. This chain's CDR3 is CASIGTSGALRSGANVLTF. In DNA, the CDR3 is TGTGCCAGCATTGGGACGAGCGGGGCCCTCCGCTCTGGGGCCAACGTCCTGACTTTC. The full variable domain, completed using reference TRBV2 and TRBJ2-6, is EPEVTQTPSHQVTQMGQEVILRCVPISNHLYFYWYRQILGQKVEFLVSFYNNEISEKSEIFDDQFSVERPDGSNFTLKIRSTKLEDSAMYFCASIGTSGALRSGANVLTFGAGSRLTVL.

The V gene is TRBV15, the J gene TRBJ1-2; D perhaps matches TRBD1 (6 bases). Germline V gene lookup returns CDR1 LNHNV and CDR2 YYDKDF (reference sequence). The CDR3 is 17 amino acids. V lost 1 base to trimming and J lost 3 bases, with 18 bases between them. CDR3 nucleotide sequence: TGTGCCACCAGCAGAGTCCCCGCCGGGGGGCACGACTATGGCTACACCTTC. Translated, it gives CATSRVPAGGHDYGYTF. The full variable domain, completed using reference TRBV15 and TRBJ1-2, is DAMVIQNPRYQVTQFGKPVTLSCSQTLNHNVMYWYQQKSSQAPKLLFHYYDKDFNNEADTPDNFQSRRPNTSFCFLDIRSPGLGDTAMYLCATSRVPAGGHDYGYTFGSGTRLTVV.

V gene TRBV30 combines with J gene TRBJ1-2; unclear D gene. CDR1 is GTSNPN, CDR2 SVGIG, per germline (reference sequence). CDR3 length: 15 residues. Trimming removed 2 bases at V and 4 bases at J, with 17 bases between. CDR3 sequence (DNA): TGTGCCTGGAGTATAACGGTCCAAAGTGGCTATGGCTACACCTTC. Its translation is CAWSITVQSGYGYTF.

The rearrangement links TRBV9 to TRBJ2-1; tentative D call: TRBD1 (5 bases). V was clipped by 4 bases and J by 9 bases, with 14 bases between them. CDR1 is SGDLS, CDR2 YYNGEE, per germline. The CDR3 length is 13 residues. CDR3 protein: CASSPPQGSEQFF. In DNA form, the CDR3 reads TGTGCCAGCAGCCCCCCGCAGGGCAGTGAGCAGTTCTTC. The variable domain in full, with the rest retrieved from reference TRBV9 and TRBJ2-1, is DSGVTQTPKHLITATGQRVTLRCSPRSGDLSVYWYQQSLDQGLQFLIQYYNGEERAKGNILERFSAQQFPDLHSELNLSSLELGDSALYFCASSPPQGSEQFFGPGTRLTVL.

This clone was seen just once. The rearrangement uses TRBV30 and TRBJ1-5; 8 bases match TRBD1. Unmatched junction bases numbered 6, after V lost 5 bases and J lost 3 bases. The CDR3 has 14 residues. CDR1 is GTSNPN, CDR2 SVGIG, per germline (reference sequence). In DNA form, the CDR3 reads TGTGCCTGGGCCTCAGGGGGCTCCAATCAGCCCCAGCATTTT. Protein: CAWASGGSNQPQHF.

The gene calls are TRBV9 and TRBJ1-1; D gene ambiguous. The CDR3 consists of 15 residues. Germline assignment: CDR1 SGDLS and CDR2 YYNGEE. The ends were cut back, 5 bases at V and 0 bases at J, with 14 bases in the middle. The CDR3 nucleotides are TGTGCCAGCAGAGATGACTCCACGGTGAACACTGAAGCTTTCTTT. Translated, it gives CASRDDSTVNTEAFF.

This chain joins TRBV6-5 and TRBJ2-3; 7 bases map to TRBD1. Losses at the gene ends were 6 bases for V and 6 bases for J; bases not matched to a gene: 3. Germline V gene data show CDR1 as MNHEY and CDR2 as SVGAGI. The CDR3 length is 12 residues. The CDR3 coding sequence is TGTGCCAGCAGCCAGGGGGAGGATACGCAGTATTTT. Protein sequence: CASSQGEDTQYF.

V and J are TRBV7-2 and TRBJ1-5, with TRBD1 matching 10 bases. This CDR3 comprises 16 residues. Trimming took 4 bases from V and 5 from J; bases not matched to a gene: 8. The germline gives CDR1 SGHTA, CDR2 FQGNSA. CDR3 sequence reads: CASSSPGTGVYQPQHF. Here the CDR3 DNA reads TGTGCCAGCAGCTCGCCGGGGACAGGGGTATATCAGCCCCAGCATTTT.

The chain combines TRBV5-1 with TRBJ2-7; 8 nucleotides match TRBD2. Unmatched junction bases numbered 7, after V lost 4 bases and J lost 4 bases. Germline V gene lookup returns CDR1 SGHRS and CDR2 YFSETQ. This CDR3 contains 14 residues. In DNA form, the CDR3 reads TGCGCCAGCAGCCTCCAGCGGGGGCAGTACGAGCAGTACTTC. It translates to CASSLQRGQYEQYF.

V usage is TRBV14 and J usage is TRBJ2-3; D is unclear. This CDR3 is 14 amino acids long. Per germline, CDR1 SGHDN and CDR2 FVKESK. V was pared by 1 base and J by 2 bases, with 7 bases between. Here the CDR3 DNA reads TGTGCCAGCAGCCAAGCACTACTCACAGATACGCAGTATTTT. Protein: CASSQALLTDTQYF. Full variable domain (missing parts from reference TRBV14 and TRBJ2-3): EAGVTQFPSHSVIEKGQTVTLRCDPISGHDNLYWYRRVMGKEIKFLLHFVKESKQDESGMPNNRFLAERTGGTYSTLKVQPAELEDSGVYFCASSQALLTDTQYFGPGTRLTVL.

J is TRBJ1-2 and V is TRBV29-1, with 9 bases matching TRBD1. This CDR3 is built from 13 residues. Germline CDR1 SQVTM, CDR2 ANQGSEA. Trimming at V came to 6 bases and at J to 0 bases, leaving 2 bases not matched to a gene. Here the CDR3 reads CSVTGGTNYGYTF. Here the CDR3 DNA reads TGCAGCGTGACAGGGGGAACTAACTATGGCTACACCTTC.

The chain employs TRBV5-4 and TRBJ2-1; TRBD1 matches 12 bases. V shed 3 bases, J shed 6 bases, and the junction held 4 bases outside the gene matches. Per the germline V gene, CDR1 is SGHNT and CDR2 is YYREEE (reference sequence). This CDR3 is built from 15 residues. DNA for the CDR3: TGTGCCAGCAGCTGGGGACAGGGGGCGGTCAATGAGCAGTTCTTC. Translated: CASSWGQGAVNEQFF.

This clone was seen a single time. V is TRBV14 and J is TRBJ2-7; 11 nucleotides align to TRBD1. Unmatched junction bases numbered 5, after V lost 0 bases and J lost 4 bases. Germline V CDR1 and CDR2: SGHDN, FVKESK. The CDR3 covers 16 residues. CDR3 in DNA: TGTGCCAGCAGCCAAGAGACGGGACAGGGGGTTTACGAGCAGTACGTC. Amino acid sequence: CASSQETGQGVYEQYV.

The chain combines TRBV19 with TRBJ2-1, with 10 bases that match TRBD2. Germline CDR1 LNHDA, CDR2 SQIVND (reference sequence). J was trimmed by 6 bases and V by 5 bases; bases with no gene match: 4. The CDR3 sequence is 14 residues long. CDR3 sequence reads: CASSGTSALNEQFF. The CDR3 bases are TGTGCCAGTAGTGGGACTAGCGCCCTCAATGAGCAGTTCTTC.

This clone appeared a single time. CDR3 in DNA: TGTGCCAGCGCAAGGGGGCAGGGCCCCTTTGGCACTGAAGCTTTCTTT. Translated: CASARGQGPFGTEAFF. The V call is TRBV21-1, the J call TRBJ1-1; TRBD1, the table's D call, lacks a check against the DNA. TRBV21-1 is assigned pseudogene status. The CDR3 runs to 16 residues.

The chain recombines TRBV4-3 with TRBJ2-1; TRBD2 agrees at 7 bases. CDR1 and CDR2 from the germline V gene are LGHNA and YSLEER. This CDR3 spans 16 amino acids. After removal of 5 bases from V and 2 bases from J, the junction contained 9 bases not matched to a gene. CDR3 coding DNA: TGCGCCAGCAGCTCAAGGGGCGGGAGCACCTACAATGAGCAGTTCTTC. This codes for CASSSRGGSTYNEQFF.

This sequence joins TRBV29-1 and TRBJ2-3; D call uncertain. The CDR3 covers 14 residues. Deletions cut 1 base from V and 0 bases from J, with 8 bases between. In germline, CDR1 is SQVTM, CDR2 ANQGSEA. In nucleotides, the CDR3 is TGCAGCGTTGAAGTTGCGGCAAGCACAGATACGCAGTATTTT. Protein: CSVEVAASTDTQYF.

The chain recombines TRBV7-9 with TRBJ2-7, with a possible D match to TRBD2 (6 bases). Germline CDR1 and CDR2: SEHNR and FQNEAQ (reference sequence). This CDR3 is built from 16 residues. V lost 1 base and J lost 5, with 18 bases in between. CDR3 sequence: CASSLGETRFNDEQYV. CDR3 DNA: TGTGCCAGCAGCTTAGGGGAGACTAGATTCAATGACGAGCAGTACGTC.

The chain is built from TRBV7-9 and TRBJ1-1; 9 nucleotides agree with TRBD1. Germline V gene lookup returns CDR1 SEHNR and CDR2 FQNEAQ (reference sequence). V lost 5 bases and J lost 6; bases outside the gene matches: 4. This CDR3 is built from 13 residues. The CDR3 DNA is TGTGCCAGCAGCCCGGGACAGGGAGCTGAAGCTTTCTTT. Amino acids: CASSPGQGAEAFF.

This clone was observed a few times. V usage is TRBV11-2 and J usage is TRBJ1-1, with 9 bases that match TRBD1. Looked up from germline, CDR1 is SGHAT and CDR2 is FQNNGV. Trimming at V came to 3 bases and at J to 5 bases, leaving 13 bases not matched to a gene. The CDR3 covers 17 residues. The CDR3 DNA is TGTGCCAGCAGCTTGGATAAGCCGGACAGGGGTTTGACTGAAGCTTTCTTT. Translating gives CASSLDKPDRGLTEAFF. Filled out from reference TRBV11-2 and TRBJ1-1, the complete variable domain reads EAGVAQSPRYKIIEKRQSVAFWCNPISGHATLYWYQQILGQGPKLLIQFQNNGVVDDSQLPKDRFSAERLKGVDSTLKIQPAKLEDSAVYLCASSLDKPDRGLTEAFFGQGTRLTVV.

The rearrangement links TRBV6-5 to TRBJ2-7; tentatively, D is TRBD2 (6 bases). The CDR3 spans 13 residues. V was trimmed by 4 bases and J by 0 bases, leaving 7 bases between them. Germline loops: CDR1 MNHEY, CDR2 SVGAGI. DNA of the CDR3: TGTGCCAGCAGTTGGGACTCCTCCTACGAGCAGTACTTC. Protein sequence: CASSWDSSYEQYF.

The chain uses TRBV5-6 and TRBJ2-7, with 10 bases identical to TRBD1. The length of the CDR3 is 15 residues. CDR1 SGHDT and CDR2 YYEEEE come from the germline V gene. After removal of 5 bases from V and 3 bases from J, the junction contained 8 bases not matched to a gene. CDR3: CASRAPGQGDYEQYV. Written as DNA, the CDR3 is TGTGCCAGCAGGGCGCCCGGACAGGGGGACTACGAGCAGTACGTC.

This chain's CDR3 is CASGNEAYSNQPQHF. Written as DNA, the CDR3 is TGTGCCAGCGGCAATGAGGCGTATAGCAATCAGCCCCAGCATTTT. The V gene is TRBV2, the J gene TRBJ1-5; D is uncertain. V lost 8 bases, J lost 0 bases, and 14 bases lay in between. Germline V gene lookup returns CDR1 SNHLY and CDR2 FYNNEI. The CDR3 is 15 amino acids.